Each of the 12 T cell receptor beta chains below was sequenced from the same sample in a study of STAT3 mutations in large granular lymphocyte leukemia. Assay: immunoSEQ multiplex PCR; the TCRdb copy retains only in-frame clones and omits some. The repertoire has 15,000 or so clones, around nine tenths of them found once; the top ten carry 8.5% to 10%. No cognate antigen is known for these TCRs. The study's findings and limits: Every T-LGLL patient had at least one immunodominant TCRbeta clonotype.

Input material: peripheral blood mononuclear cells. The source of these receptors is a woman aged 45-65 years with T-cell large granular lymphocyte leukemia. Some clones in this sample may be carry-over from other donors' samples.

The chain couples TRBV6-5 to TRBJ2-7; the D gene is possibly TRBD1 (6 bases). The CDR3 runs to 13 residues. V was cut by 8 bases and J by 3 bases, with 14 bases left in between. CDR1 MNHEY and CDR2 SVGAGI come from the germline V gene. The DNA of the CDR3 is TGTGCCAGCGGAACAGGGTCCCGCTACGAGCAGTACTTC. It codes for CASGTGSRYEQYF.

The rearrangement links TRBV5-1 to TRBJ2-3; D is unclear. CDR3 size: 15 residues. Germline assignment: CDR1 SGHRS and CDR2 YFSETQ. The V end was cut by 4 bases, the J end by 0 bases, with 12 bases between. The CDR3 protein is CASSPLTDSTDTQYF. CDR3 sequence (DNA): TGCGCCAGCAGCCCACTGACGGACAGCACAGATACGCAGTATTTT.

This rearrangement joins TRBV11-3 to TRBJ2-1, with TRBD2 identical over 8 bases. Losses at the gene ends were 1 base for V and 10 bases for J; bases not matched to a gene: 12. Germline CDR1 and CDR2: SGHNT and YENEEA. There are 16 residues in the CDR3. The CDR3 spells CASSLVLAGSGGEQFF. In DNA form, the CDR3 reads TGTGCCAGCAGCTTAGTCCTAGCGGGTTCCGGAGGGGAGCAGTTCTTC.

This chain connects TRBV5-6 to TRBJ2-2; D is uncertain. Germline V gives CDR1 SGHDT, CDR2 YYEEEE. There are 13 residues in the CDR3. Trimming left V 5 bases short and J 11 bases short, with 16 bases between. CDR3 nucleotides: TGTGCCAGCAGGCCTAGGACCGTCTTAGAGCTGTTTTTT. Translation: CASRPRTVLELFF.

This rearrangement joins TRBV12-5 to TRBJ2-7; TRBD1 is a possible D gene (5 bases). Germline lookup yields CDR1 LGHNT and CDR2 FRNRAP. The ends were cut back, 5 bases at V and 2 bases at J, with 10 bases in the middle. The CDR3 runs 13 residues. The CDR3 reads CASGRGAAYEQYF. The DNA of the CDR3 is TGTGCTAGTGGTCGTGGGGCAGCCTACGAGCAGTACTTC.

The V gene is TRBV27, the J gene TRBJ2-3; D gene ambiguous. V was trimmed by 6 bases and J by 5 bases, leaving 9 bases between them. Germline values: CDR1 MNHEY, CDR2 SMNVEV (reference sequence). CDR3 length: 12 amino acids. The CDR3 reads CASSPWGDTQYF. CDR3 sequence (DNA): TGTGCCAGCAGCCCGTGGGGAGATACGCAGTATTTT.

The rearrangement links TRBV7-8 to TRBJ2-3, with 7 bases lining up with TRBD2. This CDR3 is built from 17 residues. Germline lookup yields CDR1 SGHVS and CDR2 FQNEAQ. The V gene end was trimmed by 0 bases and the J gene end by 2 bases; junction bases not matched to a gene: 8. The CDR3 is CASSLATSAISTDTQYF. The CDR3 DNA follows: TGTGCCAGCAGCTTAGCAACTAGCGCGATATCCACAGATACGCAGTATTTT.

The rearrangement uses TRBV5-1 and TRBJ2-7; 9 positions match TRBD1. CDR1 is SGHRS, CDR2 YFSETQ, per germline. The CDR3 spans 14 residues. V lost 4 bases and J lost 2; bases outside the gene matches: 4. In nucleotides, the CDR3 is TGCGCCAGCAGCCCGGGACAGGGCGCCTACGAGCAGTACTTC. This gives the protein CASSPGQGAYEQYF.

The V and J genes are TRBV15 and TRBJ2-2; D call uncertain. The CDR3 runs 12 residues. The germline V gene has CDR1 LNHNV and CDR2 YYDKDF (reference sequence). V lost 3 bases to trimming and J lost 1 base, with 0 bases between them. The CDR3: CATSRNTGELFF. CDR3 DNA sequence: TGTGCCACCAGCAGGAACACCGGGGAGCTGTTTTTT. Full variable domain (outside the CDR3, taken from reference TRBV15 and TRBJ2-2): DAMVIQNPRYQVTQFGKPVTLSCSQTLNHNVMYWYQQKSSQAPKLLFHYYDKDFNNEADTPDNFQSRRPNTSFCFLDIRSPGLGDTAMYLCATSRNTGELFFGEGSRLTVL.

V gene TRBV5-1 combines with J gene TRBJ1-2; 8 positions agree with TRBD1. The germline V gene has CDR1 SGHRS and CDR2 YFSETQ. With V trimmed by 2 bases and J by 8 bases, 8 bases remained unmatched. The CDR3 length is 14 residues. The CDR3 is CASSFDRGVEGYTF. The CDR3 coding sequence is TGCGCCAGCAGCTTCGACAGGGGAGTAGAGGGCTACACCTTC.

The V and J genes are TRBV6-5 and TRBJ2-2, with a possible D match to TRBD2 (5 bases). Trimming left V 6 bases short and J 4 bases short, with 9 bases between. The CDR3 consists of 13 residues. CDR1 MNHEY and CDR2 SVGAGI come from the germline V gene. The CDR3 sequence: CASRGEGTGELFF. Here the CDR3 DNA reads TGTGCCAGCAGGGGAGAGGGCACCGGGGAGCTGTTTTTT.

The CDR3 DNA reads TGTGCCAGCAGTTTACACAAGCTAGCGGGAGATGTGGCCGGGGAGCTGTTTTTT. Translated: CASSLHKLAGDVAGELFF. The chain employs TRBV28 and TRBJ2-2, with 10 bases that match TRBD2. J was trimmed by 6 bases and V by 2 bases; bases with no gene match: 12. The CDR3 length is 18 residues. CDR1 and CDR2 from the germline V gene are MDHEN and SYDVKM.